The source of this T cell receptor (beta chain) is a study of OX40 agonist ivuxolimab in advanced cancers. Study overall: Dose-escalation patients suffered from hepatocellular carcinoma, melanoma, renal cell or head and neck cancer. Partial responses were recorded for three patients, including one with hepatocellular carcinoma and two with cutaneous melanoma.

General study results and limits: Blood T cells, both CD4+ and CD8+, expanded clonally by week 6 at 0.1 to 3.0 mg/kg. Low normalized T-cell clonal expansion also characterized some of the nonresponders.

With 2 bases clipped from V and 6 bases from J, the junction kept 1 base outside the gene matches. Per the germline V gene, CDR1 is SGHVS and CDR2 is FQNEAQ. The CDR3 covers 13 residues. Method: immunoSEQ multiplex PCR; TCRdb's copy keeps in-frame clones and lacks some. Of approximately 58,000 clones in the sample, roughly 80% were seen once. Worth noting for this clone: Antigen unknown.

The rearrangement uses TRBV7-8 and TRBJ2-1, with TRBD1 matching 7 bases. The sample consisted of CD4+ or CD8+ T cells sorted from blood, taken in a trial of the OX40 agonist ivuxolimab. This clonotype originated in an adult with an advanced solid tumor such as melanoma, head and neck, liver or kidney cancer. The CDR3 is CASSLNRGNEQFF. CDR3 sequence (DNA): TGTGCCAGCAGCTTAAACAGGGGCAATGAGCAGTTCTTC.